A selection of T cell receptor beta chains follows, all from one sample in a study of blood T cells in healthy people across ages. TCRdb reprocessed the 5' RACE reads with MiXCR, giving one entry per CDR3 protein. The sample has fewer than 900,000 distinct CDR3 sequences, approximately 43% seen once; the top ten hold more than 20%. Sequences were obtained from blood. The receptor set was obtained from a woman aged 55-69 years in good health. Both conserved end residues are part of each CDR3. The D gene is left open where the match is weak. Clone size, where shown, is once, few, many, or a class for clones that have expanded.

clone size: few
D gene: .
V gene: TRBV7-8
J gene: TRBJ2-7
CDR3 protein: CASSERGAGVVEQYF
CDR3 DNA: TGTGCCAGCTCAGAGAGAGGAGCAGGGGTCGTCGAGCAGTACTTC

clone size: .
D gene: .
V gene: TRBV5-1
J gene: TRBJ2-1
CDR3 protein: CASSLAMANEQFF
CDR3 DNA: TGCGCCAGCAGCTTGGCCATGGCCAATGAGCAGTTCTTC

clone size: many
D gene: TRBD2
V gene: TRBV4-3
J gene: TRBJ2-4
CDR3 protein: CASSQERTSMAKNIQYF
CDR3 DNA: TGCGCCAGCAGCCAAGAGAGGACTAGCATGGCCAAAAACATTCAGTACTTC

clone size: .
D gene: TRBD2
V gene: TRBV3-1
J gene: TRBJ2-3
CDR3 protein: CASSQGTSGTQYF
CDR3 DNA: TGTGCCAGCAGCCAGGGGACTAGCGGTACGCAGTATTTT

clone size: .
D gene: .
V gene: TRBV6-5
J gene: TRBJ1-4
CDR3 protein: CASSRGRFEKQFF
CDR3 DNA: TGTGCCAGCAGCCGCGGACGGTTTGAAAAACAGTTTTTT

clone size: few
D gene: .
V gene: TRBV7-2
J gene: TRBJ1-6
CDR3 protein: CASSLGADNSPLHF
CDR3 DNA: TGTGCCAGCAGCTTAGGGGCAGATAATTCACCCCTCCACTTT

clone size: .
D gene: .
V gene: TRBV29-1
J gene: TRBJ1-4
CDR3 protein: CSVEGDGRGNEKLFF
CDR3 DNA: TGCAGCGTTGAAGGCGATGGCAGGGGAAATGAAAAACTGTTTTTT

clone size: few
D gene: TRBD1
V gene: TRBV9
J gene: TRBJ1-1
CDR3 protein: CASSASGTGGTEAFF
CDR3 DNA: TGTGCCAGCAGCGCCTCCGGGACAGGGGGCACTGAAGCTTTCTTT

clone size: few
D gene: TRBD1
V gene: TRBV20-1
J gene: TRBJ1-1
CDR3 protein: CSAPRQGGITEAFF
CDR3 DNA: TGCAGTGCTCCCCGACAGGGAGGAATCACTGAAGCTTTCTTT

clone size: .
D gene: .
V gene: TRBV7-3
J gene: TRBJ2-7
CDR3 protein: CASSLRARDEQYF
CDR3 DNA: TGTGCCAGCAGCTTAAGGGCTCGTGACGAGCAGTACTTC